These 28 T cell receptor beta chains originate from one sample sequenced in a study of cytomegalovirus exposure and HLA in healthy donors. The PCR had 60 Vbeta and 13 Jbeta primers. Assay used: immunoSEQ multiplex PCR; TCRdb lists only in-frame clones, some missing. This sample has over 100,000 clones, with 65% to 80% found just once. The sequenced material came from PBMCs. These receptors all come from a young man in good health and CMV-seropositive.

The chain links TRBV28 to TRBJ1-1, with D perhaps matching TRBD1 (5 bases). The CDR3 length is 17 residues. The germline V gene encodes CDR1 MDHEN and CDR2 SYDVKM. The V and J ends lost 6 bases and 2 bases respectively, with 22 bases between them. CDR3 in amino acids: CASSHLIWGDGNTEAFF. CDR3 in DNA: TGTGCCAGCAGCCATCTGATCTGGGGGGACGGAAACACTGAAGCTTTCTTT.

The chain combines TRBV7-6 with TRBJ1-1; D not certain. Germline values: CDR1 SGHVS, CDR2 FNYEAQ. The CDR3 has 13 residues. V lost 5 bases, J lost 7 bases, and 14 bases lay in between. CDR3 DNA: TGTGCCAGCAGCCCCGTGGAGCGAGGTGAAGCTTTCTTT. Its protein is CASSPVERGEAFF.

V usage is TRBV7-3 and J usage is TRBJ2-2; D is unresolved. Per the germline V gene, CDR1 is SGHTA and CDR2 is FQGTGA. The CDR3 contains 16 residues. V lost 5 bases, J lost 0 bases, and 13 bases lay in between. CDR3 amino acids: CASSPAGSANTGELFF. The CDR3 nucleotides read TGTGCCAGCAGCCCGGCCGGGTCTGCGAACACCGGGGAGCTGTTTTTT. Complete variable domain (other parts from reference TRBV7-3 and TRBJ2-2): GAGVSQTPSNKVTEKGKYVELRCDPISGHTALYWYRQSLGQGPEFLIYFQGTGAADDSGLPNDRFFAVRPEGSVSTLKIQRTERGDSAVYLCASSPAGSANTGELFFGEGSRLTVL.

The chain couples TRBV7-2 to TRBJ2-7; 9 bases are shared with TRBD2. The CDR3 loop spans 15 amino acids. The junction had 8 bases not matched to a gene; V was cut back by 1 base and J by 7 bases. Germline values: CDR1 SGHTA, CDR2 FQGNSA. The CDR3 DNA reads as TGTGCCAGCAGCTTAGAGGCGGGGGGGCCTTGGGAGCAGTACTTC. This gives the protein CASSLEAGGPWEQYF.

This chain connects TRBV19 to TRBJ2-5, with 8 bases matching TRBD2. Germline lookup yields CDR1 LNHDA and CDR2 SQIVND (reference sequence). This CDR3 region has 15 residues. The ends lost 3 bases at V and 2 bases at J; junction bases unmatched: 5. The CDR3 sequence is CASSMSGGTQETQYF. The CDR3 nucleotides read TGTGCCAGTAGTATGAGCGGGGGCACTCAAGAGACCCAGTACTTC.

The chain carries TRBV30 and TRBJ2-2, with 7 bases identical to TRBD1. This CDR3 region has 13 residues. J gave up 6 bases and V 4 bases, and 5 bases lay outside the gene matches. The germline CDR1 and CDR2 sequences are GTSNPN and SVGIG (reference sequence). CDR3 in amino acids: CAWNGQGAGELFF. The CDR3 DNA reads TGTGCCTGGAATGGTCAGGGGGCCGGGGAGCTGTTTTTT.

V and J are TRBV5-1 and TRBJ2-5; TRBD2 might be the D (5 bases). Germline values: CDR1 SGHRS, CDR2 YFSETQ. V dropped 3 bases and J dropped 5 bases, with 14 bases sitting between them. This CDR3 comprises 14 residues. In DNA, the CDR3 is TGCGCCAGCAGCTCGGGATACGGGCTGGAGACCCAGTACTTC. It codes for CASSSGYGLETQYF.

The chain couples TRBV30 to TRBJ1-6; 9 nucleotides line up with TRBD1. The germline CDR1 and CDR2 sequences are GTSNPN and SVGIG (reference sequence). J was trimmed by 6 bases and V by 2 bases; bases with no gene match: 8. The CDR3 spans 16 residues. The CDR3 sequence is CAWSHPKTGGNSPLHF. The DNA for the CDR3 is TGTGCCTGGAGTCACCCCAAGACAGGGGGTAATTCACCCCTCCACTTT.

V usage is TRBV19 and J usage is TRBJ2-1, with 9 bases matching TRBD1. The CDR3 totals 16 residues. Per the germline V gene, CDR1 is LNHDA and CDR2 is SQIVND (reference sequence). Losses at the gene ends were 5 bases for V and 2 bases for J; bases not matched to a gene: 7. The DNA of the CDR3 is TGTGCCAGTAGTGACCAGGACAGGGGTCCCTACAATGAGCAGTTCTTC. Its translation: CASSDQDRGPYNEQFF.

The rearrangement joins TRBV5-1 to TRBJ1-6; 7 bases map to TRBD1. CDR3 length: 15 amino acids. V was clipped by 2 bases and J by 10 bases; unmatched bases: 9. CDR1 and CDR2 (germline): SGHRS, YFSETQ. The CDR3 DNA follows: TGCGCCAGCAGCTTCTTAGGACAGGAAGGCTCACCCCTCCACTTT. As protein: CASSFLGQEGSPLHF. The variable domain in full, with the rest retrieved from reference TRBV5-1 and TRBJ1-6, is KAGVTQTPRYLIKTRGQQVTLSCSPISGHRSVSWYQQTPGQGLQFLFEYFSETQRNKGNFPGRFSGRQFSNSRSEMNVSTLELGDSALYLCASSFLGQEGSPLHFGNGTRLTVT.

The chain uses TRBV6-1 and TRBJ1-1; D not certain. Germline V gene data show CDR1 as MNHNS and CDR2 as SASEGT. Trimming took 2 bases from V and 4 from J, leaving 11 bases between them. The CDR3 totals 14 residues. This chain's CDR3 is CASSESVAGTEAFF. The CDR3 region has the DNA TGTGCCAGCAGTGAATCGGTGGCGGGCACTGAAGCTTTCTTT.

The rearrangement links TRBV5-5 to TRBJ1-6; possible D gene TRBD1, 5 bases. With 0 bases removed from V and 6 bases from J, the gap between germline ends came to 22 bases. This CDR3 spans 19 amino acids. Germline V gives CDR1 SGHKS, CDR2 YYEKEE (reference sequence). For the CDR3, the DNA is TGTGCCAGCAGCTTGGTGCTTTGGGGGGAGAGACCCCTTAATTCACCCCTCCACTTT. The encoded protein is CASSLVLWGERPLNSPLHF.

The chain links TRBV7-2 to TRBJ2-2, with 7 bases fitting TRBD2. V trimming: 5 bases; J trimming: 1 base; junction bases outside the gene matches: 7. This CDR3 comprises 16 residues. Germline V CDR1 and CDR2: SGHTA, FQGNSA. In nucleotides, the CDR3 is TGTGCCAGCAGCCCGAGACCGGGGGGGAACACCGGGGAGCTGTTTTTT. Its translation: CASSPRPGGNTGELFF.

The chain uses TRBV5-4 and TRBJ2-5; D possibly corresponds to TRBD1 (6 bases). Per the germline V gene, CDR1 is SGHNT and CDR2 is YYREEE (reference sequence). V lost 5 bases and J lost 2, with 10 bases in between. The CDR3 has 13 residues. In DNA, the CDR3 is TGTGCCAGCAGTATGGACAGACAAGAGACCCAGTACTTC. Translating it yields CASSMDRQETQYF.

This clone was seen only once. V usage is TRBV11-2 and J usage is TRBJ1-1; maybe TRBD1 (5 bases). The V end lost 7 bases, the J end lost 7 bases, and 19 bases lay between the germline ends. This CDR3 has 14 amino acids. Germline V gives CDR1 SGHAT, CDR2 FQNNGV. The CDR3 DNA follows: TGTGCCAGCATGGAGGGGAACCAGTTTGATGAAGCTTTCTTT. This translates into CASMEGNQFDEAFF. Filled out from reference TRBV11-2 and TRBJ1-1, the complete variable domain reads EAGVAQSPRYKIIEKRQSVAFWCNPISGHATLYWYQQILGQGPKLLIQFQNNGVVDDSQLPKDRFSAERLKGVDSTLKIQPAKLEDSAVYLCASMEGNQFDEAFFGQGTRLTVV.

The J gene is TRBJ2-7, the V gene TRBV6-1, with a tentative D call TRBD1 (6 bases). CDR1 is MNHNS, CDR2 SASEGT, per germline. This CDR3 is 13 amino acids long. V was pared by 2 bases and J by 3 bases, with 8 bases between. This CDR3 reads CASSEKGVYEQYF. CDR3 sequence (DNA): TGTGCCAGCAGTGAAAAGGGGGTCTACGAGCAGTACTTC.

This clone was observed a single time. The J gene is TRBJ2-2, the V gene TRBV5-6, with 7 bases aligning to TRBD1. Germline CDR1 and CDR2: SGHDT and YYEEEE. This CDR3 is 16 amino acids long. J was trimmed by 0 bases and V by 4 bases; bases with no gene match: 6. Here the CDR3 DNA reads TGTGCCAGCAGCCCGGGGACAGATTCGAACACCGGGGAGCTGTTTTTT. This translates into CASSPGTDSNTGELFF.

The CDR3 region has the DNA TGTGCTAGTGCTACCAGGGGTCCCTACGAGCAGTACTTC. This codes for CASATRGPYEQYF. This chain uses TRBV12-5 with TRBJ2-5; D is perhaps TRBD1 (6 bases). The last part of the DNA fits TRBJ2-7 better; the J call may be wrong. The CDR3 contains 13 residues. CDR1 is LGHNT, CDR2 FRNRAP, per germline.

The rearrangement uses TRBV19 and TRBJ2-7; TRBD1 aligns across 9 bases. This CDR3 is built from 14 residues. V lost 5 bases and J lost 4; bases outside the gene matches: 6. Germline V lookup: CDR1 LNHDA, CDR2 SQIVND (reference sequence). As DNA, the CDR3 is TGTGCCAGTAGTTCCGGGACAGGGTCGTACGAGCAGTACTTC. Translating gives CASSSGTGSYEQYF.

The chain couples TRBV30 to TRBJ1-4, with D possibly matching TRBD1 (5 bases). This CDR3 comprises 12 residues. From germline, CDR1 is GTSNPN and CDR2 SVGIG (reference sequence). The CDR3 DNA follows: TGTGGTGCGACAGTAACTAATGAAAAACTGTTTTTT. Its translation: CGATVTNEKLFF.

The CDR3 protein is CASSPQGRGNYGYTF. CDR3 DNA sequence: TGTGCCAGCTCACCACAAGGCAGGGGTAACTATGGCTACACCTTC. The chain employs TRBV18 and TRBJ1-2; D perhaps matches TRBD1 (6 bases). This CDR3 comprises 15 residues. V gave up 1 base and J gave up 1 base, with 10 bases separating them. Germline values: CDR1 KGHSH, CDR2 LQKENI.

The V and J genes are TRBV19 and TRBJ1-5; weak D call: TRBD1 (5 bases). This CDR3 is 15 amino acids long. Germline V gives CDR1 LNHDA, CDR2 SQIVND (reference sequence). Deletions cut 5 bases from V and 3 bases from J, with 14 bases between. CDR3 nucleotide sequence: TGTGCCAGTAGTTTGGCGCAGGGTGACAATCAGCCCCAGCATTTT. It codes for CASSLAQGDNQPQHF.

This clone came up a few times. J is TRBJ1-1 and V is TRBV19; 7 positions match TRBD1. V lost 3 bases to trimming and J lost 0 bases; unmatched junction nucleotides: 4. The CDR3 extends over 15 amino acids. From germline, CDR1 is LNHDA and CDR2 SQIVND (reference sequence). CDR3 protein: CASSIGTAMNTEAFF. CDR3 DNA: TGTGCCAGTAGTATCGGGACAGCCATGAACACTGAAGCTTTCTTT.

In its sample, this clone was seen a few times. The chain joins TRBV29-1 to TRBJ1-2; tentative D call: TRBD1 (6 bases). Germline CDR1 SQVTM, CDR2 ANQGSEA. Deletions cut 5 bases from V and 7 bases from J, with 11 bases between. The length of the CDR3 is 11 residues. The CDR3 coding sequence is TGCAGCGTTCGGGGGGGCGGTGGCTACACCTTC. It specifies CSVRGGGGYTF.

CDR3 amino acids: CASTPVGNTIYF. DNA of the CDR3: TGTGCCAGCACCCCTGTTGGAAACACCATATATTTT. The rearrangement joins TRBV7-9 to TRBJ1-3; no clear D gene. Germline V gene sequence: CDR1 SEHNR, CDR2 FQNEAQ (reference sequence). Trimming stripped 7 bases from V and 3 bases from J, with 7 bases between. The CDR3 is 12 residues long.

The CDR3 region has the DNA TGTGCCAGCAGCTTGGGGGGGCAGTCCTCCTACGAGCAGTACTTC. Its translation: CASSLGGQSSYEQYF. This chain connects TRBV9 to TRBJ2-7; a weak D match, TRBD2 (7 bases). The CDR3 sequence is 15 residues long. CDR1 is SGDLS and CDR2 is YYNGEE in the germline V gene. Trimming shortened V by 4 bases and J by 0 bases, and 14 bases separated the two germline ends.

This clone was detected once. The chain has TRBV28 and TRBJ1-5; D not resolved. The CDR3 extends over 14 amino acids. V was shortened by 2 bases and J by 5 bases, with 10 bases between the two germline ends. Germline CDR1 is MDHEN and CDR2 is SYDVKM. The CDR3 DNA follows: TGTGCCAGCAGTTTAGACTCGGGGTATCAGCCCCAGCATTTT. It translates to CASSLDSGYQPQHF.

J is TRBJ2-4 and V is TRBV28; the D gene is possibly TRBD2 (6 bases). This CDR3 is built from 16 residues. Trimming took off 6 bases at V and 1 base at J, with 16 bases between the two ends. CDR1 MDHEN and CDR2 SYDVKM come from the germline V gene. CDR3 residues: CASRDYKDPAKNIQYF. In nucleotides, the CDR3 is TGTGCCAGCAGGGACTACAAAGATCCCGCCAAAAACATTCAGTACTTC.